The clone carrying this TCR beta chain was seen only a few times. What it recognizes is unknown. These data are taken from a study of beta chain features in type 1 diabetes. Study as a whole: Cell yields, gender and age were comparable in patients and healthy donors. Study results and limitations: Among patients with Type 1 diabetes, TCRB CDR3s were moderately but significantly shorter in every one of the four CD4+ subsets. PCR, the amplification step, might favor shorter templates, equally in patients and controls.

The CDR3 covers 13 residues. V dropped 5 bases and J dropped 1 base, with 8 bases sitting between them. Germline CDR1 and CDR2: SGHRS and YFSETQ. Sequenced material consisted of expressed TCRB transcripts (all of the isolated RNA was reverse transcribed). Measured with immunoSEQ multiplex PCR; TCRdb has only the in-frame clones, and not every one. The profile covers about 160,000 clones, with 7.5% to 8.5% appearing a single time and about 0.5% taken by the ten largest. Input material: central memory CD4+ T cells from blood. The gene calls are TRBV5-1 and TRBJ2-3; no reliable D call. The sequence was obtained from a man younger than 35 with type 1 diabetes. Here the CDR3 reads CASRPGGTDTQYF. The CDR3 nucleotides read TGCGCCAGCAGGCCCGGAGGCACAGATACGCAGTATTTT.